This T cell receptor delta chain was identified in a study of gamma-delta T cells after stem cell transplantation. TCRdb reran clone calling via CATT on the RT-PCR reads. The data hold about 1,600 delta-chain clones, with 7.5% to 8.5% observed a single time. Comment on this clone: Only one base separates this from a far larger clonotype, so it likely reflects a read error. At the DNA level, this CDR3 is encoded by other sequences in the same sample as well.

The germline V gene has CDR1 GEAIGNYY and CDR2 EKD. CDR3 size: 20 residues. J gave up 0 bases and V 0 bases, and 8 bases lay outside the gene matches. The chain combines TRDV2 with TRDJ3, with 9 bases aligning to TRDD3. The origin of this receptor is a human donor. It is not recorded whose cells these are; they may come from a transplant donor. Sequencing input: gamma-delta T cells. The CDR3 is CACDTVLGDPPSWDTRQMFF. The CDR3 nucleotides are TGTGCCTGTGACACCGTGCTGGGGGATCCTCCCTCCTGGGACACCCGACAGATGTTTTTC.